Listed here are 23 T cell receptor beta chains from one sample, sequenced in a study of blood T cell repertoires in COVID-19. The repertoire was sequenced with immunoSEQ multiplex PCR; TCRdb's copy has only in-frame clones and lacks some. The repertoire holds a few hundred thousand clones, with roughly 89% as singletons. The material sequenced was PBMCs or T cells enriched from blood (not recorded which). The receptors originated from a woman younger than 35 who had recovered from COVID-19.

The J gene is TRBJ2-3, the V gene TRBV10-3; TRBD2 is a possible D gene (6 bases). Trimming left V 7 bases short and J 2 bases short, with 13 bases between. This CDR3 has 14 amino acids. Germline V gene lookup returns CDR1 ENHRY and CDR2 SYGVKD. CDR3 coding DNA: TGTGCCATCACGGGGACTGGGGCCACAGATACGCAGTATTTT. Protein product: CAITGTGATDTQYF.

This clone was seen a single time. V is TRBV5-1 and J is TRBJ1-2, with D perhaps matching TRBD1 (6 bases). The CDR3 sequence is 14 residues long. V was trimmed by 4 bases and J by 2 bases, leaving 12 bases between them. Germline-derived CDR1 and CDR2 are SGHRS and YFSETQ. As DNA, the CDR3 is TGCGCCAGCAGCCAATTACAGGGAAACTATGGCTACACCTTC. This gives the protein CASSQLQGNYGYTF.

The J gene is TRBJ2-1, the V gene TRBV7-9; 8 nucleotides line up with TRBD2. The CDR3 runs to 18 residues. The V segment lost 1 base and the J segment 3 bases; nucleotides outside the gene matches: 11. Germline V gene sequence: CDR1 SEHNR, CDR2 FQNEAQ (reference sequence). CDR3 nucleotides: TGTGCCAGCAGCTTAGATGGGGGCAAGCGGGGGATCTACAATGAGCAGTTCTTC. This encodes CASSLDGGKRGIYNEQFF.

V usage is TRBV5-5 and J usage is TRBJ2-3; D is uncertain. The CDR3 is made up of 14 amino acids. V lost 2 bases to trimming and J lost 5 bases, with 12 bases between them. In germline, CDR1 is SGHKS, CDR2 YYEKEE (reference sequence). The CDR3 sequence is CASSFVPHRDTQYF. Here the CDR3 DNA reads TGTGCCAGCAGCTTTGTTCCGCATAGAGATACGCAGTATTTT.

The V gene is TRBV14, the J gene TRBJ1-1; TRBD1 aligns across 8 bases. The germline gives CDR1 SGHDN, CDR2 FVKESK. Trimming at V came to 4 bases and at J to 6 bases, leaving 10 bases not matched to a gene. This CDR3 is built from 15 residues. CDR3 DNA sequence: TGTGCCAGCAGCCCGATGGGACAGGCTCTCCCTGAAGCTTTCTTT. Translating it yields CASSPMGQALPEAFF.

The gene calls are TRBV4-3 and TRBJ2-1, with 10 bases identical to TRBD1. This CDR3 has 17 residues. The germline V gene encodes CDR1 LGHNA and CDR2 YSLEER. V shed 3 bases, J shed 4 bases, and the junction held 9 bases outside the gene matches. The CDR3 region has the DNA TGCGCCAGCAGCCATGACTCCCGGGACAGGGGTTACAATGAGCAGTTCTTC. It encodes CASSHDSRDRGYNEQFF.

The chain has TRBV9 and TRBJ2-3; TRBD2 agrees at 10 bases. Looked up from germline, CDR1 is SGDLS and CDR2 is YYNGEE. This CDR3 region has 15 residues. With 0 bases clipped from V and 5 bases from J, the junction kept 3 bases outside the gene matches. The CDR3 reads CASSVGLAGGDTQYF. In DNA form, the CDR3 reads TGTGCCAGCAGCGTAGGATTAGCGGGGGGAGATACGCAGTATTTT. Full variable domain (outside the CDR3, taken from reference TRBV9 and TRBJ2-3): DSGVTQTPKHLITATGQRVTLRCSPRSGDLSVYWYQQSLDQGLQFLIQYYNGEERAKGNILERFSAQQFPDLHSELNLSSLELGDSALYFCASSVGLAGGDTQYFGPGTRLTVL.

The chain is built from TRBV2 and TRBJ1-1; D gene unclear. Trimming pared 9 bases from V and 1 base from J, leaving 12 bases between. Germline CDR1 reads SNHLY; CDR2 reads FYNNEI. The CDR3 runs to 13 residues. CDR3 coding DNA: TGTGCCAGTGGAGGACGTAAGAACACTGAAGCTTTCTTT. Its protein product is CASGGRKNTEAFF.

The count of this clone is one. The rearrangement uses TRBV6-5 and TRBJ2-7; D ambiguous. This CDR3 spans 13 amino acids. Trimming removed 7 bases at V and 5 bases at J, with 15 bases between. CDR1 and CDR2 (germline): MNHEY, SVGAGI. This chain's CDR3 is CASTNSAGNEQYF. In nucleotides, the CDR3 is TGTGCCAGCACTAACAGTGCAGGAAACGAGCAGTACTTC.

The chain links TRBV11-2 to TRBJ2-5, with 7 bases identical to TRBD1. V dropped 7 bases and J dropped 2; count of bases not matched to a gene: 10. Germline lookup yields CDR1 SGHAT and CDR2 FQNNGV. This CDR3 spans 15 amino acids. CDR3 nucleotides: TGTGCCAGCACCGAACAGGGGCTGGGACAAGAGACCCAGTACTTC. It codes for CASTEQGLGQETQYF.

The rearrangement joins TRBV28 to TRBJ2-3, with TRBD2 matching over 10 bases. The CDR3 sequence is 15 residues long. The junction had 5 bases not matched to a gene; V was cut back by 7 bases and J by 1 base. CDR1 MDHEN and CDR2 SYDVKM come from the germline V gene. The CDR3 sequence is CASNTGTSGTDTQYF. The CDR3 DNA reads as TGTGCCAGCAATACCGGGACTAGCGGCACAGATACGCAGTATTTT.

V gene TRBV5-6 combines with J gene TRBJ1-2; tentatively, D is TRBD1 (5 bases). V lost 1 base and J lost 9, with 19 bases in between. This CDR3 has 15 residues. Germline assignment: CDR1 SGHDT and CDR2 YYEEEE. CDR3 loop: CASSLPLAGGLSYTF. The CDR3 DNA reads TGTGCCAGCAGCTTGCCCTTGGCGGGGGGTTTGAGCTACACCTTC.

This clone was observed a handful of times. CDR3 residues: CASNTGLAGNSYEQYF. As DNA, the CDR3 is TGTGCCAGCAACACGGGACTAGCGGGGAACTCCTACGAGCAGTACTTC. The gene calls are TRBV7-2 and TRBJ2-7; the match to TRBD2 covers 13 bases. V trimming: 7 bases; J trimming: 0 bases; junction bases outside the gene matches: 6. The CDR3 contains 16 residues. Germline CDR1 reads SGHTA; CDR2 reads FQGNSA.

The chain has TRBV4-2 and TRBJ1-1; the match to TRBD1 covers 7 bases. The V gene's germline CDR1 is LGHNA and CDR2 YNFKEQ. V dropped 4 bases and J dropped 4; count of bases not matched to a gene: 18. The CDR3 contains 18 residues. The CDR3 loop is CASSRDGQDLGWGTEAFF. The CDR3 bases are TGTGCCAGCAGCCGGGACGGACAGGACCTTGGATGGGGCACTGAAGCTTTCTTT.

The V and J genes are TRBV29-1 and TRBJ2-6, with D maybe TRBD2 (5 bases). The CDR3 is made up of 16 amino acids. CDR1 is SQVTM and CDR2 is ANQGSEA in the germline V gene. Trimming removed 1 base at V and 1 base at J, with 11 bases between. CDR3 DNA sequence: TGCAGCGTTGAAGTCAGCGGTCTATCTGGGGCCAACGTCCTGACTTTC. Translation gives CSVEVSGLSGANVLTF.

The chain joins TRBV5-1 to TRBJ2-1; TRBD1 matches at 7 bases. Germline values: CDR1 SGHRS, CDR2 YFSETQ. Trimming cost V 0 bases and J 10 bases; bases outside gene matches: 10. CDR3 size: 15 residues. This CDR3 is CASSLGQGVRVEQFF. For the CDR3, the DNA is TGCGCCAGCAGCTTGGGACAGGGTGTACGGGTCGAGCAGTTCTTC. The full variable domain, in which reference TRBV5-1 and TRBJ2-1 provide the parts outside the CDR3, is KAGVTQTPRYLIKTRGQQVTLSCSPISGHRSVSWYQQTPGQGLQFLFEYFSETQRNKGNFPGRFSGRQFSNSRSEMNVSTLELGDSALYLCASSLGQGVRVEQFFGPGTRLTVL.

This chain links TRBV30 with TRBJ1-1; D is uncertain. CDR3 size: 11 residues. The germline CDR1 and CDR2 sequences are GTSNPN and SVGIG (reference sequence). V was pared by 2 bases and J by 7 bases, with 8 bases between. This CDR3 is CAWSLFGEAFF. The DNA for the CDR3 is TGTGCCTGGAGTTTGTTCGGTGAAGCTTTCTTT.

The table lists this clone with a count of one. The chain recombines TRBV28 with TRBJ2-7; the D gene is possibly TRBD1 (6 bases). V was cut by 3 bases and J by 0 bases, with 12 bases left in between. The CDR3 runs to 15 residues. The germline V gene has CDR1 MDHEN and CDR2 SYDVKM. CDR3 residues: CASSLGQIISYEQYF. The CDR3 coding sequence is TGTGCCAGCAGTTTGGGACAAATAATCTCCTACGAGCAGTACTTC.

The chain has TRBV5-6 and TRBJ2-5; D unresolved. Germline loops: CDR1 SGHDT, CDR2 YYEEEE. The V end lost 0 bases, the J end lost 5 bases, and 14 bases lay between the germline ends. The CDR3 covers 15 residues. The CDR3 nucleotides read TGTGCCAGCAGCTTGGCCGGGTTCCGCCAGGAGACCCAGTACTTC. This encodes CASSLAGFRQETQYF.

V gene TRBV12-3 or TRBV12-4 combines with J gene TRBJ1-2; D uncertain. Trimming left V 6 bases short and J 8 bases short, with 16 bases between. This CDR3 is built from 13 residues. CDR3 nucleotides: TGTGCCAGCAGCTTGGTCCTAGGAGGGGGCTACACCTTC. Translating it yields CASSLVLGGGYTF.

The chain links TRBV29-1 to TRBJ2-5; D perhaps matches TRBD1 (6 bases). The V gene lost 4 bases and the J gene lost 5 bases, with 20 bases spanning the gap. The CDR3 covers 15 residues. The germline CDR1 and CDR2 sequences are SQVTM and ANQGSEA. CDR3 loop: CSVGVQGSPEETQYF. DNA of the CDR3: TGCAGCGTTGGGGTTCAGGGGAGTCCCGAGGAGACCCAGTACTTC. Using reference TRBV29-1 and TRBJ2-5 for the parts outside the CDR3, the full variable domain is SAVISQKPSRDICQRGTSLTIQCQVDSQVTMMFWYRQQPGQSLTLIATANQGSEATYESGFVIDKFPISRPNLTFSTLTVSNMSPEDSSIYLCSVGVQGSPEETQYFGPGTRLLVL.

The chain combines TRBV6-2 or TRBV6-3 with TRBJ1-5, with 10 bases matching TRBD1. Losses at the gene ends were 6 bases for V and 3 bases for J; bases not matched to a gene: 8. This CDR3 has 16 amino acids. CDR1 and CDR2 (germline): MNHEY, SVGEGT. The CDR3 DNA sequence: TGTGCCAGCAGCGATAGGACAGGGGGGCCCAATCAGCCCCAGCATTTT. Translation gives CASSDRTGGPNQPQHF.

The rearrangement uses TRBV5-6 and TRBJ1-2; 7 positions agree with TRBD1. The germline V gene has CDR1 SGHDT and CDR2 YYEEEE. Trimming at V came to 3 bases and at J to 0 bases, leaving 5 bases not matched to a gene. The CDR3 sequence is 15 residues long. The CDR3 DNA reads as TGTGCCAGCAGCTGGGGACAGTCGTCTAACTATGGCTACACCTTC. The encoded protein is CASSWGQSSNYGYTF. Complete variable domain (other parts from reference TRBV5-6 and TRBJ1-2): DAGVTQSPTHLIKTRGQQVTLRCSPKSGHDTVSWYQQALGQGPQFIFQYYEEEERQRGNFPDRFSGHQFPNYSSELNVNALLLGDSALYLCASSWGQSSNYGYTFGSGTRLTVV.